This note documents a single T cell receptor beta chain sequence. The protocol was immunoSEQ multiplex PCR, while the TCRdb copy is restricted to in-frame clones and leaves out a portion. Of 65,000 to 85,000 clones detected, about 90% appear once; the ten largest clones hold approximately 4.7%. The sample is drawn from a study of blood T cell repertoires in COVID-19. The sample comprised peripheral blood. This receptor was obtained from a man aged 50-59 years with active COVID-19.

The DNA of the CDR3 is TGTGCCAGCAGCCTCTCGACAGGCTCTGGAAACACCATATATTTT. Translated: CASSLSTGSGNTIYF. The chain recombines TRBV11-3 with TRBJ1-3, with D perhaps TRBD1 (6 bases). The germline V and J ends were trimmed by 5 bases and 0 bases, with 11 bases remaining between them. This CDR3 has 15 residues. Germline CDR1 and CDR2: SGHNT and YENEEA.